This T cell receptor beta chain was sequenced for a study of T cells in localized non-small cell lung cancer. V was trimmed by 2 bases and J by 3 bases, leaving 7 bases between them. The CDR3 extends over 13 amino acids. The germline V gene encodes CDR1 MNHGY and CDR2 SAAAGT. This clone has just a few counts. The antigen remains undetermined. Libraries were prepared by immunoSEQ multiplex PCR; TCRdb keeps only in-frame clonotypes and omits some of them. The sample records some 11,000 clones, roughly half being singletons. Overall study findings and caveats: Of the tissues analyzed, uninvolved adjacent lung showed maximal T cell clonality, greater than tumor. Within adjacent lung there appeared a median approximately 60 of the top 100 tumor clones.

This sequence joins TRBV6-8 and TRBJ1-1; D not resolved. The source of this sequence is a woman aged 35 to 69 with stage II squamous cell lung carcinoma. This material consisted of lymph node tissue, taken before any cancer treatment. The CDR3 DNA reads TGTGCCAGCAGTTACAAAGGCCACACTGAAGCTTTCTTT. It encodes CASSYKGHTEAFF.